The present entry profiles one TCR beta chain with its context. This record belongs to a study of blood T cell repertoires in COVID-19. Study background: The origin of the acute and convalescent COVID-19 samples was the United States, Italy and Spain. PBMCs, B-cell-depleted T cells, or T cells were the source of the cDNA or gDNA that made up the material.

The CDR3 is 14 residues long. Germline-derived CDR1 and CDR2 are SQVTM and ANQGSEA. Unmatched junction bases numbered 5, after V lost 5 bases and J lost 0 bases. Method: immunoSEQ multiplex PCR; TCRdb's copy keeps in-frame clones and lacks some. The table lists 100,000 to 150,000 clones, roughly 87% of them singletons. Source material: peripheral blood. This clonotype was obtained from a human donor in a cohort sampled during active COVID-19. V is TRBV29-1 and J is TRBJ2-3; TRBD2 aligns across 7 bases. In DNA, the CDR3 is TGCAGCGTTCCTAGCGGTTGGAGCACAGATACGCAGTATTTT. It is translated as CSVPSGWSTDTQYF.